This T cell receptor (beta chain) was captured in a study of beta chain features in type 1 diabetes. Overall study results and limits: Patients with Type 1 diabetes showed moderately but significantly shorter TCRB CDR3s in all four CD4+ subsets. Insertions were fewer and deletions more numerous at VDJ junctions in type 1 diabetes patients. PCR might pick shorter templates more often, in the same way for patients and controls.

Comment on this clone: No antigen is known for it.

The V gene lost 4 bases and the J gene lost 6 bases, with 10 bases spanning the gap. Germline V lookup: CDR1 SQVTM, CDR2 ANQGSEA. The CDR3 runs 12 residues. Every bit of the isolated RNA underwent reverse transcription, so sequencing read expressed TCRB transcripts. TCRdb's copy holds only in-frame clones and misses some; the assay was immunoSEQ multiplex PCR. There are 130,000 or so clones in the sample; 15% to 20% occur only once, and approximately 2.5% lies in the top ten. This rearrangement joins TRBV29-1 to TRBJ2-1, with D uncertain. Sequenced: central memory CD4+ T cells from blood. This TCR was sampled from a man aged 18 to 35 with type 1 diabetes. CDR3 region: CSVGLHSNEQFF. For the CDR3, the DNA is TGCAGCGTTGGACTCCACTCCAATGAGCAGTTCTTC.